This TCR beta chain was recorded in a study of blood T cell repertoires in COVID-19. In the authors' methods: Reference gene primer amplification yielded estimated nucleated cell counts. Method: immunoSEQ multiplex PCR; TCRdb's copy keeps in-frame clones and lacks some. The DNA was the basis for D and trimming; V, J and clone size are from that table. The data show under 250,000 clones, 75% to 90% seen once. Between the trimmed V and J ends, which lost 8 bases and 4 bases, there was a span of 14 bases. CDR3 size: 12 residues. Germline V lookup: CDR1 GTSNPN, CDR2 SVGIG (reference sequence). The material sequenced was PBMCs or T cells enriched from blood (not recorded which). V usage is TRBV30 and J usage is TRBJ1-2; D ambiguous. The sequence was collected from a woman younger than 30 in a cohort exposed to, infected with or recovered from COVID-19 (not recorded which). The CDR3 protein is CAGLTVTYGYTF. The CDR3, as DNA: TGTGCCGGCCTTACAGTAACCTATGGCTACACCTTC. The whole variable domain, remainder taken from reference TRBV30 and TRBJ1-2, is SQTIHQWPATLVQPVGSPLSLECTVEGTSNPNLYWYRQAAGRGLQLLFYSVGIGQISSEVPQNLSASRPQDRQFILSSKKLLLSDSGFYLCAGLTVTYGYTFGSGTRLTVV.